These 20 T cell receptor beta chains were all obtained from the same sample, sequenced in a study of cytomegalovirus exposure and HLA in healthy donors. A multiplex PCR was run with 60 Vbeta primers and 13 Jbeta primers. Clones were sequenced by immunoSEQ multiplex PCR, and TCRdb holds only the in-frame ones, with some missing. The profile shows around 210,000 clones, under 85% of them singletons. Sample: PBMCs. The receptor set was obtained from a man over 45 in good health and CMV-seronegative.

V gene TRBV28 combines with J gene TRBJ2-7, with D possibly TRBD1 on 6 matching bases. CDR3 length equals 15 residues. V lost 2 bases, J lost 3 bases, and 14 bases lay in between. Germline lookup yields CDR1 MDHEN and CDR2 SYDVKM. CDR3: CASSLPGTPIYEQYF. CDR3 sequence (DNA): TGTGCCAGCAGTTTACCCGGGACACCGATCTACGAGCAGTACTTC.

CDR3: CASSNIRGSAETQYF. For the CDR3, the DNA is TGTGCCAGCAGCAACATCCGGGGGTCGGCAGAGACCCAGTACTTC. V usage is TRBV11-2 and J usage is TRBJ2-5, with D maybe TRBD2 (6 bases). This CDR3 is 15 amino acids long. Trimming removed 5 bases at V and 4 bases at J, with 17 bases between. Germline V gives CDR1 SGHAT, CDR2 FQNNGV.

The rearrangement joins TRBV5-1 to TRBJ2-6; no definite D call. The germline V gene encodes CDR1 SGHRS and CDR2 YFSETQ. V was shortened by 4 bases and J by 4 bases, with 12 bases between the two germline ends. This CDR3 is 15 amino acids long. The CDR3 DNA is TGCGCCAGCAGCATTGATGCGTACGGGGCCAACGTCCTGACTTTC. It translates to CASSIDAYGANVLTF.

This chain links TRBV11-2 with TRBJ1-3, with D perhaps matching TRBD1 (5 bases). Germline loops: CDR1 SGHAT, CDR2 FQNNGV. This CDR3 is 16 amino acids long. The V and J ends lost 2 bases and 1 base respectively, with 12 bases between them. CDR3 region: CASSLRGRGSGNTIYF. The CDR3 nucleotides read TGTGCCAGCAGCTTAAGAGGTCGGGGGTCTGGAAACACCATATATTTT.

The count of this clone is one. This rearrangement joins TRBV28 to TRBJ2-6; 7 nucleotides line up with TRBD2. Trimming cost V 7 bases and J 2 bases; bases outside gene matches: 5. The CDR3 length is 15 residues. The germline CDR1 and CDR2 sequences are MDHEN and SYDVKM. CDR3 sequence (DNA): TGTGCCAGCACCACGGCGGGGGCTGGGGCCAACGTCCTGACTTTC. This codes for CASTTAGAGANVLTF.

The chain carries TRBV5-4 and TRBJ2-1; TRBD2 agrees at 7 bases. V shed 3 bases and J 4 bases; nucleotides not matched to a gene: 4. Germline V gene sequence: CDR1 SGHNT, CDR2 YYREEE (reference sequence). The CDR3 consists of 14 residues. The CDR3 protein is CASSSWGLYNEQFF. In DNA, the CDR3 is TGTGCCAGCAGCTCCTGGGGACTATACAATGAGCAGTTCTTC.

The V and J genes are TRBV25-1 and TRBJ1-2, with D tentatively TRBD1 (6 bases). This CDR3 is 11 amino acids long. The V gene lost 5 bases and the J gene lost 8 bases, with 9 bases spanning the gap. Germline V gene sequence: CDR1 MGHDK, CDR2 SYGVNS. The CDR3 loop is CASSNREGYTF. The CDR3 DNA reads as TGTGCCAGCAGTAACAGGGAAGGCTACACCTTC.

J is TRBJ1-2 and V is TRBV5-4, with no clear D. Trimming left V 1 base short and J 6 bases short, with 10 bases between. CDR1 is SGHNT and CDR2 is YYREEE in the germline V gene (reference sequence). The CDR3 spans 13 residues. CDR3 DNA: TGTGCCAGCAGCTTGTTACTGGTGGATGGCTACACCTTC. It codes for CASSLLLVDGYTF.

The chain joins TRBV7-9 to TRBJ2-1; D might be TRBD2 (5 bases). Germline values: CDR1 SEHNR, CDR2 FQNEAQ (reference sequence). The CDR3 has 15 amino acids. V was shortened by 2 bases and J by 0 bases, with 8 bases between the two germline ends. The CDR3 protein is CASSLPGFSYNEQFF. The CDR3 DNA is TGTGCCAGCAGCTTACCGGGATTCTCCTACAATGAGCAGTTCTTC.

Only a few counts were recorded for this clone. The chain links TRBV30 to TRBJ1-4; possible D gene TRBD1, 5 bases. Trimming cost V 8 bases and J 7 bases, with 17 bases left between them. Germline V CDR1 and CDR2: GTSNPN, SVGIG (reference sequence). CDR3 length equals 13 residues. CDR3 residues: CAGSGGTGEKLFF. The CDR3 DNA sequence: TGTGCCGGGTCCGGGGGGACGGGTGAAAAACTGTTTTTT.

This clone showed up just a few times. The gene calls are TRBV21-1 and TRBJ1-5; the DNA was not used to check the table's D call, TRBD1. TRBV21-1 is deemed a pseudogene. The CDR3 spans 19 residues. The CDR3 here is CASSKNRRGPRGSYQPQHF. The DNA of the CDR3 is TGTGCCAGCAGCAAAAACAGGAGGGGGCCTAGAGGGTCATATCAGCCCCAGCATTTT.

The rearrangement links TRBV27 to TRBJ1-1; D is perhaps TRBD1 (5 bases). Germline V CDR1 and CDR2: MNHEY, SMNVEV (reference sequence). V was trimmed by 3 bases and J by 1 base, leaving 15 bases between them. There are 16 residues in the CDR3. The CDR3: CASSFKITGRNTEAFF. Written as DNA, the CDR3 is TGTGCCAGCAGTTTTAAAATCACAGGACGGAACACTGAAGCTTTCTTT.

The rearrangement joins TRBV5-1 to TRBJ1-4, with a tentative D call TRBD1 (5 bases). Between the trimmed V and J ends, which lost 5 bases and 11 bases, there was a span of 19 bases. CDR3 length: 14 amino acids. Germline CDR1 SGHRS, CDR2 YFSETQ. The CDR3 DNA reads TGCGCCAGCAGAAGGCGGGGCGTAAAAGGGAAACTGTTTTTT. Translated: CASRRRGVKGKLFF.

This clone was detected only a few times. In DNA, the CDR3 is TGCGCCAGCAGCAATACAGGGGGCGGGTACGAGCAGTACTTC. Amino acids: CASSNTGGGYEQYF. V usage is TRBV5-1 and J usage is TRBJ2-7; 9 bases fit TRBD1. This CDR3 contains 14 residues. V shed 4 bases, J shed 4 bases, and the junction held 6 bases outside the gene matches. Germline V lookup: CDR1 SGHRS, CDR2 YFSETQ.

The chain joins TRBV9 to TRBJ1-2; 7 nucleotides match TRBD1. The CDR3 spans 15 residues. V gave up 0 bases and J gave up 7 bases; unmatched junction bases: 9. The V gene's germline CDR1 is SGDLS and CDR2 YYNGEE. CDR3 amino acids: CASSVEGFNRGGYTF. The CDR3 bases are TGTGCCAGCAGCGTAGAGGGATTTAACAGGGGTGGCTACACCTTC.

This clone showed up just once. The V and J genes are TRBV2 and TRBJ1-3; D uncertain. The CDR3 sequence is 14 residues long. Per germline, CDR1 SNHLY and CDR2 FYNNEI. Trimming left V 7 bases short and J 0 bases short, with 10 bases between. The CDR3 spells CASKAANSGNTIYF. The CDR3 DNA reads as TGTGCCAGCAAGGCGGCCAACTCTGGAAACACCATATATTTT.

In DNA, the CDR3 is TGTGCCAGCAGTTTAAGGGACATCATGCCGGGACTAGCGGGAGGTGGAAAAGATACGCAGTATTTT. Amino acids: CASSLRDIMPGLAGGGKDTQYF. V usage is TRBV27 and J usage is TRBJ2-3; 15 nucleotides align to TRBD2. Germline loops: CDR1 MNHEY, CDR2 SMNVEV (reference sequence). The CDR3 is made up of 22 amino acids. Germline trimming cut 2 bases from V and 5 bases from J; bases unmatched to any gene: 20.

To note about this clone: An end of the junction does not agree with germline; a read error may underlie this. This chain uses TRBV10-2 with TRBJ2-1, with D tentatively TRBD2 (6 bases). This CDR3 contains 16 residues. Germline V CDR1 and CDR2: WSHSY, SAAADI. The chain's CDR3 is CASSESIGGKNKEQFF. The CDR3, as DNA: TGCGCCAGCAGTGAGTCGATCGGCGGGAAAAACAAGGAGCAGTTCTTC.

The rearrangement uses TRBV14 and TRBJ2-3, with D possibly TRBD2 on 5 matching bases. The CDR3 runs to 14 residues. The V end lost 6 bases, the J end lost 1 base, and 11 bases lay between the germline ends. Germline V gene sequence: CDR1 SGHDN, CDR2 FVKESK. CDR3 loop: CASRSRVGTDTQYF. Written as DNA, the CDR3 is TGTGCCAGCAGATCGAGGGTGGGCACAGATACGCAGTATTTT.

The CDR3: CASGLERETQYF. The DNA for the CDR3 is TGTGCTAGTGGTTTGGAGCGGGAGACCCAGTACTTC. The V call is TRBV12-5, the J call TRBJ2-5, with D maybe TRBD2 (5 bases). Between the trimmed V and J ends, which lost 1 base and 5 bases, there was a span of 5 bases. Germline CDR1 and CDR2: LGHNT and FRNRAP. This CDR3 contains 12 residues.